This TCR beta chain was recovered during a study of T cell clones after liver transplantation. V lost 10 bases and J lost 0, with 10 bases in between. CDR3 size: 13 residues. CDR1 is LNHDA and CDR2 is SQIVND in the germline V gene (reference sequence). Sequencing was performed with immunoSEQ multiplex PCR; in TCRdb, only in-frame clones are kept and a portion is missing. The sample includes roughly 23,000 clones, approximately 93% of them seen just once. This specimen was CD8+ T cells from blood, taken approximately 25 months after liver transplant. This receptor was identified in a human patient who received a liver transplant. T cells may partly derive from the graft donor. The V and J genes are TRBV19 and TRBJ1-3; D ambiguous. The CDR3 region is CATIEVSGNTIYF. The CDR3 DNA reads TGTGCCACTATAGAAGTCTCTGGAAACACCATATATTTT.